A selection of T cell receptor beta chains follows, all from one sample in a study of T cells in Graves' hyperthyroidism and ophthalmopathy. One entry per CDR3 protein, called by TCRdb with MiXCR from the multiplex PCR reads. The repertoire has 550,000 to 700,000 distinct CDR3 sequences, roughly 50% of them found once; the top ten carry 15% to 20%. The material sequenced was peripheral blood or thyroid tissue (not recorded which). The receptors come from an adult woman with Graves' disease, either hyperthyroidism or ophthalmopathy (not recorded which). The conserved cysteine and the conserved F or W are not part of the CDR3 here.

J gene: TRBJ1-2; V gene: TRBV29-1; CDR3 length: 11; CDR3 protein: SPGGATVYGYT
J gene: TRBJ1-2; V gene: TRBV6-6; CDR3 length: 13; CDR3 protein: ASSSDGGAPYGYT
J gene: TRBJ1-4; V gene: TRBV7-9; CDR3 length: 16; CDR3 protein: ASSTSRFKTATNEKLF
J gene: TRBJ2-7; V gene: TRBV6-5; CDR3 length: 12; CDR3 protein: ASSYNGGEYEQY
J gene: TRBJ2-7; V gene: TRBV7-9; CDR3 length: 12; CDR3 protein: ASSLSELNYEQY
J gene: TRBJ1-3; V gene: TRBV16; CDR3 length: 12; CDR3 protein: ASSQSDSGNTIY
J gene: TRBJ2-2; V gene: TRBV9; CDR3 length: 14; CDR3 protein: ASSPQQGAGFRELF
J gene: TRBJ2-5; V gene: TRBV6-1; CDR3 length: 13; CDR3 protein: ASSELSNTGETQY
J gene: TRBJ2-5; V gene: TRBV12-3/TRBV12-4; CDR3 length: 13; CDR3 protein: ASPGTSGREETQY
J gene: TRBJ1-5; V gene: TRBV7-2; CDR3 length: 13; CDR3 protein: ASSLGGRGNQPQH
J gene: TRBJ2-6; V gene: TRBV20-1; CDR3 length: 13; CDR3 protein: SATSGASGANVLT
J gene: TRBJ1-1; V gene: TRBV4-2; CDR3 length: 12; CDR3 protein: ASSQVRPNTEAF
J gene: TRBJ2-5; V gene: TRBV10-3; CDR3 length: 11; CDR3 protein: AISEERLETQY
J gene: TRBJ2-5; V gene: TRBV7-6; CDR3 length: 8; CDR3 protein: ASSGKSQY